This T cell receptor beta chain was sequenced for a study of CD8+ T cells in alopecia areata. Peripheral blood samples and lesional scalp punch biopsies were obtained from alopecia areata patients. The germline V gene encodes CDR1 LGHNT and CDR2 FRNRAP. The CDR3 is 12 residues long. The V end lost 7 bases, the J end lost 0 bases, and 4 bases lay between the germline ends. Once RNA had been extracted, it was reverse transcribed into cDNA to act as the sequencing template. The table came from immunoSEQ multiplex PCR; TCRdb's copy has only in-frame clones and leaves some out. Altogether approximately 150,000 clones are present, around 47% being singletons, with the ten largest covering roughly 7.5%.

The V gene is TRBV12-5, the J gene TRBJ2-1; D is unclear. Sequences were obtained from CD4+ T cells sorted from blood. The receptor was isolated from a human donor with alopecia areata. CDR3 sequence: CASESSYNEQFF. The CDR3 DNA sequence: TGTGCTAGTGAGAGCTCCTACAATGAGCAGTTCTTC.